This record looks at one TCR beta chain sequence and its context. Its antigen is as yet unknown. Only in-frame clones appear in the TCRdb table, and some are missing; sequencing was by immunoSEQ multiplex PCR. Seen here are a few hundred thousand clones, about 80% observed once, and the top ten hold about 7.4%. V gave up 11 bases and J gave up 2 bases, with 15 bases separating them. Germline CDR1 SNHLY, CDR2 FYNNEI. This CDR3 spans 13 amino acids. This record belongs to a study of Ad26.COV2.S vaccination and SARS-CoV-2 variants. Overall study: The donor was enrolled in the Ad26.COV2.S arm of the COV1001 trial. Study-wide points: Total T cell responses, in the TCR breadth and depth analyses, may have been underestimated.

Treatment indicated: 15 to 20 received Ad26.COV2.S at low or high dose, single or two shots; several received placebo; per-sample allocation not given. Specimen acquisition occurred on day 63 following the initial vaccine or placebo injection. Donation came from an adult in Boston who was aged 18-55 years. The genes are TRBV2 and TRBJ2-5; a weak D match, TRBD2 (5 bases). The receptor comes from a person aged 18-60 years who received the Ad26.COV2.S COVID-19 vaccine or a placebo. Source: peripheral blood, taken in a trial of Ad26.COV2.S vaccine versus placebo. The CDR3, as DNA: TGTGCCTGCGATCCGGGATTGCAAGAGACCCAGTACTTC. This sequence encodes CACDPGLQETQYF.